The 15 T cell receptor beta chains in this list originate from one sample, sequenced in a study of early T cells in non-severe SARS-CoV-2 infection (dated by TCRdb to about 2021). Libraries were constructed by 5' RACE. Sequenced on a NextSeq 500. Through fastp at Q25 and MiXCR, TCRdb rebuilt clones from the public reads, retaining in-frame beta chains. One record per CDR3 amino acid sequence lists the most common genes and DNA. This sample holds some 28,000 distinct CDR3 sequences; under 6% were observed only once. About 5% of the sample goes to the ten largest clones. The material sequenced was whole blood. Receptors were obtained from an adult who was a healthcare worker with PCR-confirmed SARS-CoV-2 infection or an uninfected control (not recorded which).

The rearrangement uses TRBV5-6 and TRBJ2-1, with D perhaps being TRBD1 or TRBD2 (5 bases each). V lost 0 bases to trimming and J lost 6 bases, with 7 bases between them. This CDR3 region has 13 residues. The germline CDR1 and CDR2 sequences are SGHDT and YYEEEE. The CDR3 loop is CASSLVGGNEQFF. CDR3 bases: TGTGCCAGCAGCTTGGTTGGGGGCAATGAGCAGTTCTTC.

This clonotype was seen at least ten times. The chain is built from TRBV6-5 and TRBJ1-5; D uncertain. V gave up 6 bases and J gave up 7 bases, with 22 bases separating them. The CDR3 extends over 16 amino acids. Germline lookup yields CDR1 MNHEY and CDR2 SVGAGI. As DNA, the CDR3 is TGTGCCAGCAGACCCGCCTCGACTGCCAATTGGCAGCCCCAGCATTTT. This sequence encodes CASRPASTANWQPQHF.

This clonotype has a count of ten or more. The genes are TRBV18 and TRBJ2-7; D call uncertain. Trimming removed 2 bases at V and 0 bases at J, with 11 bases between. CDR3 length: 15 residues. The germline V gene has CDR1 KGHSH and CDR2 LQKENI. DNA for the CDR3: TGTGCCAGCTCACCAAGTGGTCAAAGCTCCTACGAGCAGTACTTC. Protein: CASSPSGQSSYEQYF.

This clonotype was detected many times. The chain links TRBV18 to TRBJ2-1, with D unresolved. Germline V gives CDR1 KGHSH, CDR2 LQKENI. There are 18 residues in the CDR3. Trimming left V 3 bases short and J 0 bases short, with 18 bases between. The CDR3 sequence is CASSPLAEWISSYNEQFF. CDR3 nucleotides: TGTGCCAGCTCACCCCTCGCGGAGTGGATCAGCTCCTACAATGAGCAGTTCTTC.

In its sample, this clonotype was seen a few times. The V call is TRBV12-3 or TRBV12-4, the J call TRBJ2-7; 10 bases fit TRBD2. This CDR3 has 14 residues. The trim removed 1 base at V and 5 bases at J, leaving 2 bases unmatched. CDR3 in amino acids: CASSLVAGGHEQYF. DNA of the CDR3: TGTGCCAGCAGTTTAGTAGCGGGAGGCCACGAGCAGTACTTC.

Ten or more counts support this clonotype. The chain is built from TRBV4-3 and TRBJ2-3; D assignment may be TRBD1 or TRBD2 (5 bases each). The germline V gene encodes CDR1 LGHNA and CDR2 YSLEER. CDR3 length: 16 amino acids. Trimming took 4 bases from V and 0 from J, leaving 14 bases between them. In DNA form, the CDR3 reads TGCGCCAGCAGCCTCCAGGGAGCGGCTAGCACAGATACGCAGTATTTT. Amino acids: CASSLQGAASTDTQYF.

This clonotype was recorded many times. The CDR3 loop is CASSRDSGSPLHF. For the CDR3, the DNA is TGTGCCAGCAGCCGGGACAGCGGATCACCCCTCCACTTT. This rearrangement joins TRBV5-8 to TRBJ1-6, with 7 bases lining up with TRBD1. V lost 4 bases, J lost 10 bases, and 5 bases stayed unmatched. CDR3 length equals 13 residues. Germline CDR1 is SGHTS and CDR2 is YDEGEE. Full variable domain (remainder filled in from reference TRBV5-8 and TRBJ1-6): EAGVTQSPTHLIKTRGQQATLRCSPISGHTSVYWYQQALGLGLQFLLWYDEGEERNRGNFPPRFSGRQFPNYSSELNVNALELEDSALYLCASSRDSGSPLHFGNGTRLTVT.

This clonotype was seen repeatedly, ten times or more. V usage is TRBV6-6 and J usage is TRBJ2-2; 7 bases align to TRBD2. Germline assignment: CDR1 MNHNY and CDR2 SVGAGI (reference sequence). Germline trimming cut 1 base from V and 1 base from J; bases unmatched to any gene: 9. CDR3 length: 18 residues. The CDR3 nucleotides are TGTGCCAGCAGTTACTTGCCTGGCGGGAGCGGGAACACCGGGGAGCTGTTTTTT. Translating it yields CASSYLPGGSGNTGELFF.

This clonotype was seen ten or more times. The chain combines TRBV6-6 with TRBJ2-7; TRBD1 matches 10 bases. The trim removed 6 bases at V and 6 bases at J, leaving 5 bases unmatched. CDR1 and CDR2 (germline): MNHNY, SVGAGI (reference sequence). The CDR3 runs to 13 residues. The CDR3 reads CASSWTGGIEQYF. CDR3 DNA sequence: TGTGCCAGCAGCTGGACAGGGGGTATCGAGCAGTACTTC.

This clonotype showed up many times. This chain uses TRBV3-1 with TRBJ1-6; D may be TRBD1 (5 bases). The V gene's germline CDR1 is LGHDT and CDR2 YNNKEL (reference sequence). V shed 0 bases and J shed 7 bases, with 7 bases lying between them. This CDR3 spans 14 amino acids. CDR3 region: CASSQDEGNSPLHF. In DNA, the CDR3 is TGTGCCAGCAGCCAAGATGAGGGGAATTCACCCCTCCACTTT.

This chain uses TRBV28 with TRBJ2-1, with a tentative D call TRBD1 (6 bases). Germline V gene sequence: CDR1 MDHEN, CDR2 SYDVKM. The CDR3 length is 15 residues. Trimming shortened V by 6 bases and J by 2 bases, and 14 bases separated the two germline ends. CDR3 in DNA: TGTGCCAGCAGCCCGGACAGCCGTACCTACAATGAGCAGTTCTTC. It is translated as CASSPDSRTYNEQFF. Filled out from reference TRBV28 and TRBJ2-1, the complete variable domain reads DVKVTQSSRYLVKRTGEKVFLECVQDMDHENMFWYRQDPGLGLRLIYFSYDVKMKEKGDIPEGYSVSREKKERFSLILESASTNQTSMYLCASSPDSRTYNEQFFGPGTRLTVL.

The table lists this clonotype with many counts. The V call is TRBV12-5, the J call TRBJ2-5; D not resolved. V dropped 6 bases and J dropped 4 bases, with 6 bases sitting between them. This CDR3 spans 11 amino acids. Germline loops: CDR1 LGHNT, CDR2 FRNRAP. The CDR3 is CASGPIETQYF. The CDR3 region has the DNA TGTGCTAGTGGCCCAATAGAGACCCAGTACTTC. The whole variable domain, filled in from reference TRBV12-5 and TRBJ2-5, reads DARVTQTPRHKVTEMGQEVTMRCQPILGHNTVFWYRQTMMQGLELLAYFRNRAPLDDSGMPKDRFSAEMPDATLATLKIQPSEPRDSAVYFCASGPIETQYFGPGTRLLVL.

This clonotype was observed many times. The chain couples TRBV18 to TRBJ1-2; D is unclear. CDR3 length equals 13 residues. With 3 bases removed from V and 1 base from J, the gap between germline ends came to 6 bases. Germline-derived CDR1 and CDR2 are KGHSH and LQKENI. The DNA of the CDR3 is TGTGCCAGCTCACCTAACAGTAACTATGGCTACACCTTC. Translation: CASSPNSNYGYTF.

V is TRBV6-1 and J is TRBJ2-1; D not certain. V was clipped by 1 base and J by 8 bases, with 6 bases between them. Germline-derived CDR1 and CDR2 are MNHNS and SASEGT. This CDR3 has 12 amino acids. The CDR3 region has the DNA TGTGCCAGCAGTGAAGTCACCCATGAGCAGTTCTTC. Its protein is CASSEVTHEQFF.

Ten or more counts support this clonotype. The V and J genes are TRBV11-3 and TRBJ1-4; no clear D. From germline, CDR1 is SGHNT and CDR2 YENEEA. Trimming shortened V by 4 bases and J by 8 bases, and 8 bases separated the two germline ends. The CDR3 sequence is 12 residues long. The CDR3 here is CASSSLEEKLFF. The CDR3 nucleotides read TGTGCCAGCAGCTCCCTTGAGGAAAAACTGTTTTTT.